Given below is one T cell receptor beta chain in context. The target antigen is unknown. This record comes from a study of Ad26.COV2.S vaccination and SARS-CoV-2 variants. In the study overall: Donor allocation was to the COV1001 Ad26.COV2.S trial arm. Ad26.COV2.S shots went into the muscle once or twice, 56 days apart. The study's findings and limits: In vaccinated individuals, spike-specific CD8+ and CD4+ T cell responses reportedly displayed substantial breadth.

CDR1 SEHNR and CDR2 FQNEAQ come from the germline V gene (reference sequence). The CDR3 consists of 14 residues. The germline V and J ends were trimmed by 4 bases and 1 base, with 10 bases remaining between them. Method: immunoSEQ multiplex PCR; TCRdb's copy keeps in-frame clones and lacks some. There are 410,000 or so clones in the sample; 75% to 95% occur only once, and 10% to 15% lies in the top ten. Documented treatment: over 15 received Ad26.COV2.S at low or high dose, single or two shots; about five received placebo; per-sample allocation not given. Samples were taken on day 63 after the first vaccine or placebo injection.

The input for sequencing was peripheral blood, taken in a trial of Ad26.COV2.S vaccine versus placebo. The clonotype originates from a person between 18 and 60 years old who received the Ad26.COV2.S COVID-19 vaccine or a placebo. This rearrangement joins TRBV7-9 to TRBJ1-1; TRBD1 is a possible D gene (6 bases). The CDR3 is CASSSGTKNTEAFF. The CDR3 coding sequence is TGTGCCAGCAGCTCCGGGACAAAGAACACTGAAGCTTTCTTT.